Shown below are 17 T cell receptor beta chains from a single sample sequenced in a study of cytomegalovirus exposure and HLA in healthy donors. 60 Vbeta and 13 Jbeta primers were used in PCR. Profiled with immunoSEQ multiplex PCR; TCRdb holds only in-frame clones, not every one. This listing includes over 120,000 clones. The sequenced sample was PBMCs. These receptors were collected from a male donor in good health and CMV-seronegative.

The genes are TRBV30 and TRBJ2-1; D may be TRBD1 (5 bases). Trimming took 0 bases from V and 5 from J, leaving 14 bases between them. Germline lookup yields CDR1 GTSNPN and CDR2 SVGIG (reference sequence). The CDR3 loop spans 15 amino acids. The CDR3 bases are TGTGCCTGGAGTGTACGGGTGGCAGGGAACAATGAGCAGTTCTTC. Protein sequence: CAWSVRVAGNNEQFF.

This chain uses TRBV19 with TRBJ2-1; 8 positions match TRBD1. The CDR3 is made up of 14 amino acids. V lost 3 bases and J lost 4; bases outside the gene matches: 2. Looked up from germline, CDR1 is LNHDA and CDR2 is SQIVND (reference sequence). This chain's CDR3 is CASSIGDRYNEQFF. DNA of the CDR3: TGTGCCAGTAGTATTGGGGACAGGTACAATGAGCAGTTCTTC.

The J gene is TRBJ1-4, the V gene TRBV2, with TRBD1 matching 9 bases. V was pared by 6 bases and J by 8 bases, with 7 bases of the junction left unmatched. The CDR3 sequence is 14 residues long. Germline V gene lookup returns CDR1 SNHLY and CDR2 FYNNEI. The chain's CDR3 is CASSLGQGGEKLFF. CDR3 sequence (DNA): TGTGCCAGCAGCTTGGGACAGGGCGGGGAAAAACTGTTTTTT.

The chain uses TRBV30 and TRBJ2-5, with 10 bases fitting TRBD2. The junction had 9 bases not matched to a gene; V was cut back by 0 bases and J by 5 bases. The CDR3 totals 16 residues. Germline values: CDR1 GTSNPN, CDR2 SVGIG (reference sequence). CDR3 sequence (DNA): TGTGCCTGGAGTGTATTACAAGCGGGGGGGCGGGAGACCCAGTACTTC. Translating gives CAWSVLQAGGRETQYF. The complete variable domain, with remaining parts taken from reference TRBV30 and TRBJ2-5, reads SQTIHQWPATLVQPVGSPLSLECTVEGTSNPNLYWYRQAAGRGLQLLFYSVGIGQISSEVPQNLSASRPQDRQFILSSKKLLLSDSGFYLCAWSVLQAGGRETQYFGPGTRLLVL.

This chain connects TRBV4-2 to TRBJ2-7; 8 bases are a match to TRBD2. Germline CDR1 is LGHNA and CDR2 is YNFKEQ. Unmatched junction bases numbered 3, after V lost 0 bases and J lost 2 bases. The CDR3 totals 15 residues. The CDR3 bases are TGTGCCAGCAGCCAAGATACTAGCGGCGCCTACGAGCAGTACTTC. Its protein product is CASSQDTSGAYEQYF.

This sequence joins TRBV29-1 and TRBJ2-2; tentatively, D is TRBD1 (6 bases). Trimming took 0 bases from V and 6 from J, leaving 23 bases between them. The CDR3 loop spans 18 amino acids. Germline values: CDR1 SQVTM, CDR2 ANQGSEA. The CDR3 spells CSVEDGDRGKDIPGELFF. CDR3 in DNA: TGCAGCGTTGAAGATGGTGATAGGGGGAAAGATATTCCCGGGGAGCTGTTTTTT.

The V and J genes are TRBV20-1 and TRBJ1-1; D gene uncertain. Trimming removed 4 bases at V and 6 bases at J, with 9 bases between. Germline loops: CDR1 DFQATT, CDR2 SNEGSKA (reference sequence). The CDR3 has 11 amino acids. As DNA, the CDR3 is TGCAGTGCTACTACTGTGGCTGAAGCTTTCTTT. Amino acids: CSATTVAEAFF.

This chain uses TRBV27 with TRBJ1-2; tentatively, D is TRBD1 (6 bases). The CDR3 extends over 15 amino acids. Trimming stripped 5 bases from V and 1 base from J, with 14 bases between. In germline, CDR1 is MNHEY, CDR2 SMNVEV (reference sequence). CDR3 sequence: CASSKSTGHNYGYTF. The DNA for the CDR3 is TGTGCCAGCAGTAAATCAACAGGGCATAACTATGGCTACACCTTC.

The rearrangement uses TRBV16 and TRBJ1-5, with no clear D. The CDR3 consists of 11 residues. V dropped 5 bases and J dropped 7 bases, with 6 bases sitting between them. Germline CDR1 KGHSY, CDR2 FQNENV. As DNA, the CDR3 is TGTGCCAGCAGCGGCGGGCAGCCCCAGCATTTT. It encodes CASSGGQPQHF.

V gene TRBV6-6 combines with J gene TRBJ1-2; 7 nucleotides align to TRBD1. V dropped 7 bases and J dropped 4; count of bases not matched to a gene: 6. This CDR3 is built from 13 residues. CDR1 is MNHNY and CDR2 is SVGAGI in the germline V gene (reference sequence). DNA for the CDR3: TGTGCCAGCATACCACAGGGGAGCTATGGCTACACCTTC. The encoded protein is CASIPQGSYGYTF.

The rearrangement links TRBV5-6 to TRBJ2-7; TRBD1 matches at 8 bases. The CDR3 is 14 amino acids. V gave up 4 bases and J gave up 3 bases; unmatched junction bases: 6. The germline V gene has CDR1 SGHDT and CDR2 YYEEEE. The CDR3 sequence: CASSIPGGHYEQYF. The CDR3 nucleotides are TGTGCCAGCAGCATCCCAGGGGGCCACTACGAGCAGTACTTC.

The genes are TRBV29-1 and TRBJ1-2; 9 positions agree with TRBD1. V gave up 6 bases and J gave up 6 bases; unmatched junction bases: 5. CDR1 is SQVTM and CDR2 is ANQGSEA in the germline V gene. The CDR3 spans 12 residues. The CDR3 DNA reads as TGCAGCGTGGGGGGACAGGGTCATGGCTACACCTTC. Residues: CSVGGQGHGYTF.

The DNA of the CDR3 is TGTGCCAGCAGCTTAGGTGTGCTAAATCAGCCCCAGCATTTT. Its protein product is CASSLGVLNQPQHF. The chain has TRBV7-9 and TRBJ1-5; no reliable D call. Trimming took 1 base from V and 4 from J, leaving 8 bases between them. Germline lookup yields CDR1 SEHNR and CDR2 FQNEAQ (reference sequence). This CDR3 comprises 14 residues.

About this clone: Different DNA sequences within this sample yield the same CDR3. J is TRBJ1-1 and V is TRBV29-1; 9 positions agree with TRBD1. The V and J ends lost 6 bases and 4 bases, in that order; junction bases with no gene match: 6. Germline V lookup: CDR1 SQVTM, CDR2 ANQGSEA. The CDR3 extends over 13 amino acids. As DNA, the CDR3 is TGCAGCGTCTTACAGGGGGCTGTCACTGAAGCTTTCTTT. Translating it yields CSVLQGAVTEAFF. Variable domain in full (rest from reference TRBV29-1 and TRBJ1-1): SAVISQKPSRDICQRGTSLTIQCQVDSQVTMMFWYRQQPGQSLTLIATANQGSEATYESGFVIDKFPISRPNLTFSTLTVSNMSPEDSSIYLCSVLQGAVTEAFFGQGTRLTVV.

The chain recombines TRBV5-1 with TRBJ1-1; TRBD1 matches at 8 bases. The junction had 6 bases not matched to a gene; V was cut back by 0 bases and J by 5 bases. CDR3 length: 15 amino acids. CDR1 and CDR2 (germline): SGHRS, YFSETQ. The CDR3 DNA sequence: TGCGCCAGCAGCTTGGCGACAGGGGTAGGGACTGAAGCTTTCTTT. Translated, it gives CASSLATGVGTEAFF.

The chain has TRBV5-8 and TRBJ2-7, with 10 bases that match TRBD2. The germline CDR1 and CDR2 sequences are SGHTS and YDEGEE. The CDR3 is 17 amino acids. V shed 2 bases, J shed 3 bases, and the junction held 11 bases outside the gene matches. The CDR3 DNA reads as TGTGCCAGCAGCTTATCTAGCGGGAGCGGTAGGGGCTACGAGCAGTACTTC. Its protein product is CASSLSSGSGRGYEQYF.

The V gene is TRBV27, the J gene TRBJ1-2, with 8 bases aligning to TRBD1. CDR3 length equals 13 residues. CDR1 MNHEY and CDR2 SMNVEV come from the germline V gene (reference sequence). J gave up 4 bases and V 6 bases, and 4 bases lay outside the gene matches. The CDR3 coding sequence is TGTGCCAGCAGCCCGGACAGGGTCTATGGCTACACCTTC. It specifies CASSPDRVYGYTF.